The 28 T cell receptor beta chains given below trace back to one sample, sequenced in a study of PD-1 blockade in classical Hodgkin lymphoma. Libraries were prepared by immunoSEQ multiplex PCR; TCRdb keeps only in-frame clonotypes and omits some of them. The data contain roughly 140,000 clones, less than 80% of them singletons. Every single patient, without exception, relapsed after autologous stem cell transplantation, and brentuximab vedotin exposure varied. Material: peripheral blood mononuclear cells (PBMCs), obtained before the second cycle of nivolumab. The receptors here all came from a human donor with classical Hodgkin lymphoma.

CDR3 sequence: CASSPWVRGYTF. The CDR3 region has the DNA TGTGCCAGCAGTCCTTGGGTCCGTGGCTACACCTTC. This chain joins TRBV7-6 and TRBJ1-2; no reliable D call. V was clipped by 6 bases and J by 7 bases, with 12 bases between them. The CDR3 runs to 12 residues. CDR1 SGHVS and CDR2 FNYEAQ come from the germline V gene.

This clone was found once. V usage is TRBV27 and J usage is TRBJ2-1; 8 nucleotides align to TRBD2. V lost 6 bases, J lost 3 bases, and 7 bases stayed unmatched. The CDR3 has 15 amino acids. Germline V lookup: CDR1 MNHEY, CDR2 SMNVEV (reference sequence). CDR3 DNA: TGTGCCAGCAGCCGAGGGACTAGTCACTACAATGAGCAGTTCTTC. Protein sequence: CASSRGTSHYNEQFF.

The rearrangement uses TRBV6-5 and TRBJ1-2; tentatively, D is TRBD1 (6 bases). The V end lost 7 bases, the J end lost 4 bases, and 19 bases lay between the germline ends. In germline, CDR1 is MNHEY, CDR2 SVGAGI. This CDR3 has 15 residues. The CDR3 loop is CASKRTDETLYGYTF. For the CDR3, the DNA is TGTGCCAGCAAACGGACAGATGAAACCCTCTATGGCTACACCTTC.

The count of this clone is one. The CDR3 loop is CASSFPGGANYGYTF. DNA of the CDR3: TGTGCCAGCAGTTTCCCAGGTGGAGCTAACTATGGCTACACCTTC. The genes are TRBV28 and TRBJ1-2; D is unclear. The germline V and J ends were trimmed by 3 bases and 0 bases, with 11 bases remaining between them. The CDR3 runs to 15 residues. Germline V gene data show CDR1 as MDHEN and CDR2 as SYDVKM.

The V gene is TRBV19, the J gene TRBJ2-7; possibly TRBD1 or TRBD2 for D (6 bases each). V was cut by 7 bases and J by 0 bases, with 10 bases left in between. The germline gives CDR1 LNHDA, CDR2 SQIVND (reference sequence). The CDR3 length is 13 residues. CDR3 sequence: CASKGGSSYEQYF. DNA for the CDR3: TGTGCCAGTAAAGGGGGGTCCTCCTACGAGCAGTACTTC.

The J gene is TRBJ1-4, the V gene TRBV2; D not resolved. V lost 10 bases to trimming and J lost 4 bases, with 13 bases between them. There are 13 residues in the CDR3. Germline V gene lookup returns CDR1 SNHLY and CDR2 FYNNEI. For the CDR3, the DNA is TGTGCCACCCGGCCCAACCTTAATGAAAAACTGTTTTTT. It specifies CATRPNLNEKLFF. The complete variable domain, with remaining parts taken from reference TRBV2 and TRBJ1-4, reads EPEVTQTPSHQVTQMGQEVILRCVPISNHLYFYWYRQILGQKVEFLVSFYNNEISEKSEIFDDQFSVERPDGSNFTLKIRSTKLEDSAMYFCATRPNLNEKLFFGSGTQLSVL.

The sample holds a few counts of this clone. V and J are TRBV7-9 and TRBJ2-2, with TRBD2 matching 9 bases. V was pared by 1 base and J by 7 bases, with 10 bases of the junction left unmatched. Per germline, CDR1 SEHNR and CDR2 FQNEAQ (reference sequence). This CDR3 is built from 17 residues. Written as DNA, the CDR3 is TGTGCCAGCAGCTTAGGAAGCGGGGGGCCGGCTGGCGGGGAGCTGTTTTTT. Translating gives CASSLGSGGPAGGELFF. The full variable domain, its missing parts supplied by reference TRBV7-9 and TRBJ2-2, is DTGVSQNPRHKITKRGQNVTFRCDPISEHNRLYWYRQTLGQGPEFLTYFQNEAQLEKSRLLSDRFSAERPKGSFSTLEIQRTEQGDSAMYLCASSLGSGGPAGGELFFGEGSRLTVL.

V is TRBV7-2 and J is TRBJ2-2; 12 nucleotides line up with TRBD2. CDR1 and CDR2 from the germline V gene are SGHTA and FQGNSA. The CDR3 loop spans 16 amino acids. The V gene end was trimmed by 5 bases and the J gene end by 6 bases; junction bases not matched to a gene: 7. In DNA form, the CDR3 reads TGTGCCAGCAGCCCTTCTAGCGGGAGGGCCGCCGGGGAGCTGTTTTTT. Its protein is CASSPSSGRAAGELFF.

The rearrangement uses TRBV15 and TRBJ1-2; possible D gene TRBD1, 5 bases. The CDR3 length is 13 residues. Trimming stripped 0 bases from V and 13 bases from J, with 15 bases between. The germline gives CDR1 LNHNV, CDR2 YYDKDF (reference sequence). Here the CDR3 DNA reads TGTGCCACCAGCAGAGAATCCTGGACTGACAGCACCTTC. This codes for CATSRESWTDSTF.

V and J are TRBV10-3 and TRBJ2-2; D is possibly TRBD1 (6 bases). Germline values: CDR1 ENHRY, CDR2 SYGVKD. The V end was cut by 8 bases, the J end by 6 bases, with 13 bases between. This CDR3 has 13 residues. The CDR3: CAISEQGSGELFF. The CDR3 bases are TGTGCCATCTCCGAGCAGGGGTCCGGGGAGCTGTTTTTT.

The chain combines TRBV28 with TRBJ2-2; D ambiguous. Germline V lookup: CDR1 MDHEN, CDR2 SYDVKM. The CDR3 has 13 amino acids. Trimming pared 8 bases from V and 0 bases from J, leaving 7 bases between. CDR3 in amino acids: CASGSPNTGELFF. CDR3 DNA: TGTGCCAGCGGTAGCCCGAACACCGGGGAGCTGTTTTTT.

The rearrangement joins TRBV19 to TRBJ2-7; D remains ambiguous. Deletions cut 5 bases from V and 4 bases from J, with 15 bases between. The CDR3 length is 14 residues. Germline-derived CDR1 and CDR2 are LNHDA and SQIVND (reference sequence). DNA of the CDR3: TGTGCCAGTAGTGTGGCGGCTGGGCCATACGAGCAGTACTTC. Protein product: CASSVAAGPYEQYF.

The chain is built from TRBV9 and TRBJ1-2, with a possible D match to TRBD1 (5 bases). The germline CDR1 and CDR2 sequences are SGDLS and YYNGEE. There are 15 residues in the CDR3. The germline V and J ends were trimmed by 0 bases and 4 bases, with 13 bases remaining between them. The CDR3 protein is CASSVAWQGAYGYTF. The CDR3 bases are TGTGCCAGCAGCGTAGCTTGGCAGGGAGCCTATGGCTACACCTTC. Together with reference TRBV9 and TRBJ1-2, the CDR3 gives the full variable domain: DSGVTQTPKHLITATGQRVTLRCSPRSGDLSVYWYQQSLDQGLQFLIQYYNGEERAKGNILERFSAQQFPDLHSELNLSSLELGDSALYFCASSVAWQGAYGYTFGSGTRLTVV.

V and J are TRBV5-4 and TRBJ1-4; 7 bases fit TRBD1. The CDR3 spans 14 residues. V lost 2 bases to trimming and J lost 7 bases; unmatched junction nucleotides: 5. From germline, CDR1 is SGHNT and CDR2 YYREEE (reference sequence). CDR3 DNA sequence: TGTGCCAGCAGCTTCCTGCAGGGGGGTGAAAAACTGTTTTTT. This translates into CASSFLQGGEKLFF.

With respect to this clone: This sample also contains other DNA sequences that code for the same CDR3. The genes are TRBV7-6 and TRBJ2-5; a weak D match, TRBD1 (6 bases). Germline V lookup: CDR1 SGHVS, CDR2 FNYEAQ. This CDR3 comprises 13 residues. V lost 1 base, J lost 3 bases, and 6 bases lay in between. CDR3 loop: CASSLDREETQYF. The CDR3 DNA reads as TGTGCCAGCAGCTTAGACAGGGAAGAGACCCAGTACTTC.

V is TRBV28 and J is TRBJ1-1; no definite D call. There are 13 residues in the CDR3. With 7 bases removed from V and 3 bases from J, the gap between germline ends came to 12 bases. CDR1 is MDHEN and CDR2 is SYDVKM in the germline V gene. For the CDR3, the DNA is TGTGCCAGCAACCTCCTACGGGACACTGAAGCTTTCTTT. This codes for CASNLLRDTEAFF.

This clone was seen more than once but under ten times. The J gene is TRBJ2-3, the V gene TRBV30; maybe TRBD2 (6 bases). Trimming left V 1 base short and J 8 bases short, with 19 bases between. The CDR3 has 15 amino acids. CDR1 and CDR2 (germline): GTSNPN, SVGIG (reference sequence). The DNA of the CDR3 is TGTGCCTGGAGTGGGGAACCCTCGTTGGGGGGTACGCAGTATTTT. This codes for CAWSGEPSLGGTQYF. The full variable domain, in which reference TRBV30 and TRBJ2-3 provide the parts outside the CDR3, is SQTIHQWPATLVQPVGSPLSLECTVEGTSNPNLYWYRQAAGRGLQLLFYSVGIGQISSEVPQNLSASRPQDRQFILSSKKLLLSDSGFYLCAWSGEPSLGGTQYFGPGTRLTVL.

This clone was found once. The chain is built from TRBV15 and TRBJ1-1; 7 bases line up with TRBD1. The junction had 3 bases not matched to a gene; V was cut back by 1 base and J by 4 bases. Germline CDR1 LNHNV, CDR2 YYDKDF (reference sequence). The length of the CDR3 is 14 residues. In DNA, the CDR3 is TGTGCCACCAGCAGAGCACAGGGGCTCACTGAAGCTTTCTTT. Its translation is CATSRAQGLTEAFF.

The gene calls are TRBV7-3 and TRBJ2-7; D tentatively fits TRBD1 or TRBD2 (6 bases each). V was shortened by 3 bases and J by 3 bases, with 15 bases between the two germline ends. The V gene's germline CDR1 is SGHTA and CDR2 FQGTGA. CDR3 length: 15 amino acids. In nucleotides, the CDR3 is TGTGCCAGCAGCTTCAACGCGGGACACTTCTACGAGCAGTACTTC. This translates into CASSFNAGHFYEQYF.

In DNA, the CDR3 is TGTGCGACTCTGGTCAGCTCCTACGAGCAGTACTTC. This codes for CATLVSSYEQYF. J is TRBJ2-7 and V is TRBV6-5, with D unclear. This CDR3 is built from 12 residues. Germline V gene lookup returns CDR1 MNHEY and CDR2 SVGAGI.

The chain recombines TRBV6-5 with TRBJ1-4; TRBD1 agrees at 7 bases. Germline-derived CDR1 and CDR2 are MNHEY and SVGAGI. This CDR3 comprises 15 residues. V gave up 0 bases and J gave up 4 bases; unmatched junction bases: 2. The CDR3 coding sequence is TGTGCCAGCAGTTACTCTGGGACAGTTAATGAAAAACTGTTTTTT. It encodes CASSYSGTVNEKLFF.

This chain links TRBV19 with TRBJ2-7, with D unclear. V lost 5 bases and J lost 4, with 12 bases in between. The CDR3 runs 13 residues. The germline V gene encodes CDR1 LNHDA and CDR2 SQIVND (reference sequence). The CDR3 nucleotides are TGTGCCAGTAGTCCGGGCAGGAAATACGAGCAGTACTTC. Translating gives CASSPGRKYEQYF.

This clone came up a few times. The CDR3: CASSLTGGMYEQYF. Written as DNA, the CDR3 is TGTGCCAGCAGCCTGACAGGGGGGATGTACGAGCAGTACTTC. The gene calls are TRBV7-3 and TRBJ2-7; TRBD1 aligns across 9 bases. The V gene end was trimmed by 5 bases and the J gene end by 4 bases; junction bases not matched to a gene: 6. Per the germline V gene, CDR1 is SGHTA and CDR2 is FQGTGA. The CDR3 covers 14 residues.

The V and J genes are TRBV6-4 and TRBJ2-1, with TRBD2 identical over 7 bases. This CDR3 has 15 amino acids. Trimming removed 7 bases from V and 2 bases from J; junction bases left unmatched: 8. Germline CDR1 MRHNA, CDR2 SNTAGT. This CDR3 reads CASISGLVAYNEQFF. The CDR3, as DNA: TGTGCCAGCATAAGCGGACTAGTGGCCTACAATGAGCAGTTCTTC.

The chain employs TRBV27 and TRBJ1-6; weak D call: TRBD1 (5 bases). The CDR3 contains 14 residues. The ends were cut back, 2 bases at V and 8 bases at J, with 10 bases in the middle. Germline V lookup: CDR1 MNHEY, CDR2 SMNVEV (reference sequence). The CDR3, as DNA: TGTGCCAGCAGTTTAGGGGCTTATGATTCACCCCTCCACTTT. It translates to CASSLGAYDSPLHF.

CDR3 residues: CASSWSLGYTF. CDR3 in DNA: TGTGCCAGCTCCTGGAGTCTTGGCTACACCTTC. The chain recombines TRBV6-5 with TRBJ1-2, with D hard to call. V was pared by 8 bases and J by 7 bases, with 11 bases between. This CDR3 contains 11 residues. Germline CDR1 MNHEY, CDR2 SVGAGI.

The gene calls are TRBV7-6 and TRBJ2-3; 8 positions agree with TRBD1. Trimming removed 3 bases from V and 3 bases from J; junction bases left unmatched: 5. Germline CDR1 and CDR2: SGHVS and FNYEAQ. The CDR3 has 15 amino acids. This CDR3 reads CASSFQGALTDTQYF. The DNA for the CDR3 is TGTGCCAGCAGCTTCCAGGGGGCTTTAACAGATACGCAGTATTTT.

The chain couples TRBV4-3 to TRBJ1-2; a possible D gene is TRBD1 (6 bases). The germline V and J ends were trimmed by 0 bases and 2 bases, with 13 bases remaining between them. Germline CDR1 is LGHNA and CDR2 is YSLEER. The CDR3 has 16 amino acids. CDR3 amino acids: CASSQEWGGWNYGYTF. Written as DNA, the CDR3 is TGCGCCAGCAGCCAAGAGTGGGGGGGCTGGAACTATGGCTACACCTTC.